Sequencing of this T cell receptor (beta chain) was carried out in a study of tumor-infiltrating lymphocytes in primary liver carcinoma. Turning to the study itself: Donors had hepatocellular carcinoma or combined HCC and intrahepatic cholangiocarcinoma. Tumors measured 4.2 to 10 cm and were stage T1-T3 N0M0. Productive TCRbeta reads per sample were roughly 3.5 to 7.13 million, not differing by tissue.

This clonotype appeared once. Mismatch with germline at one junction end may stem from a read error. Alongside blood RNA obtained from unsorted whole blood, germline DNA was also extracted. Patients had chronic HBV infection and were treatment-naive. The germline V gene encodes CDR1 MGHRA and CDR2 YSYEKL. The CDR3 consists of 15 residues. A primer matching the constant region was used to make TCR beta cDNA from approximately 0.55 ug of total RNA. Slightly modified ARM-PCR served as the procedure for the TCR beta libraries. These libraries came from three rounds of nested multiplex PCR. Each of the first two PCR rounds ran roughly 9 cycles with TRBV1-TRBV30 forward and C-beta reverse primers. Via MiXCR, TCRdb re-called the multiplex PCR reads, giving one row per CDR3 protein. The repertoire holds fewer than 350,000 distinct CDR3 sequences, 65% seen once, with roughly 9% in the top ten.

The chain uses TRBV4-1 and TRBJ2-2, with D perhaps given as TRBD1 or TRBD2 (5 bases each). The sequence was obtained from a man aged 40-55 years with primary liver carcinoma and hepatitis B virus infection. The sequenced sample consisted of peripheral blood. The CDR3 is CASRKNPQDTGELYF. Here the CDR3 DNA reads TGCGCCAGTAGAAAAAACCCGCAGGACACCGGGGAGCTGTATTTT.